Described below is a single TCR beta chain sequence and its context. The antigen is undetermined. Amplification used 60 Vbeta primers and 13 Jbeta primers. Study processing details: There were 80 million or so unique TCR beta chains by a later count, and approximately 10 million of them were shared. Assay used: immunoSEQ multiplex PCR; TCRdb lists only in-frame clones, some missing. V, J and clone size reflect that table, while D and trimming were determined from the DNA. The sample has approximately 110,000 clones, more than 60% seen once; the top ten hold less than 15%. These data come from a study of cytomegalovirus exposure and HLA in healthy donors. The study's findings and limits: Available immune exposure information was restricted to CMV serostatus only. In a later analysis, TCR association rates varied by HLA locus: DRB1 most, HLA-C fewest.

Germline CDR1 reads WNHNN; CDR2 reads SYGVQD (reference sequence). The V gene lost 10 bases and the J gene lost 0 bases, with 12 bases spanning the gap. The CDR3 extends over 14 amino acids. This sequence joins TRBV10-1 and TRBJ1-4; D is uncertain. The source is a woman aged 60 to 75 in good health and CMV-seropositive. The sample comprised PBMCs. In nucleotides, the CDR3 is TGCGCCATCCATTTAGGAGCAACTAATGAAAAACTGTTTTTT. The encoded protein is CAIHLGATNEKLFF.